This T cell receptor (beta chain) originates from a study of CD8 T cells in Susac syndrome (dated by TCRdb to 2018 to 2020). General notes on the study: The study used repertoire sequencing to test whether antigen drove CD8+ T cell activation and differentiation in Susac syndrome. The study compared CD8+ T cell repertoire clonality among about a dozen healthy donors, roughly 14 Susac syndrome patients and roughly 15 multiple sclerosis patients.

Overall study results and their limits: The number of individuals in the TCR sequencing and HLA analysis was recognized as being relatively small.

CDR1 and CDR2 are read off the germline V gene as SGHAT and FQNNGV. From the cysteine up to the phenylalanine, the CDR3 has a length of 14 residues. CDR3 DNA only is kept here, 42 bases in frame from base 1. V is shortened by 3 bases, J by 4 bases, and the region joining them spans 13 bases. High-throughput TCR beta sequencing profiled peripheral blood CD8+ and CD4+ T cells from healthy donors, Susac syndrome patients and multiple sclerosis patients. Treatment-naive patients with stable or active relapsing-remitting disease fulfilling revised McDonald criteria were used as multiple sclerosis controls. Bulk CD8+ and CD4+ T cells were purified magnetically by negative isolation, whereas CD8+ TEMRA cells were enriched by FACS. Blood was collected in EDTA tubes and processed within 24 hours, with PBMCs isolated through density gradient centrifugation. PBMCs intended for TCR sequencing were cryopreserved in liquid nitrogen and thawed later in a water bath at 37 degrees C. A purity of at least 90% was achieved for sorted or isolated CD4+, CD8+ and CD8+ TEMRA cells.

RNA was extracted using the RNeasy kit, and roughly 0.5 to 1 microgram was reverse transcribed with random hexamers. The immunoSEQ multiplex PCR assay, which covers 54 Vbeta and 13 Jbeta segments, was used to amplify TCR beta CDR3 regions. PCR amplification bias was corrected using a synthetic template baseline for primer optimization and computational correction. The study's processing was this. Reads were annotated to V, D and J genes per IMGT and analyzed with immunoSEQ Analyzer, keeping only productive sequences. Clonality was calculated as one minus the Shannon entropy normalized by log2 of the number of productive unique sequences. For each patient and control, public and private clones were evaluated within the 100 most prevalent clones. A clone was defined as Susac-specific if it was absent from the healthy and MS cohorts, from roughly 980 published viral clones and from other ImmuneACCESS disease sequences. TCRdb redid the processing of the public reads, applying fastp at Q25 and MiXCR, and retained in-frame beta chains. Entries are consolidated by CDR3 protein sequence, retaining the most common genes and DNA. The V and J calls and clone size come from TCRdb's table, not from the authors' own analysis. Present in this sample are some 140,000 distinct CDR3 sequences, under 95% of which were seen just once. Around 0.22% of the sample is taken by the ten largest.

This clonotype appeared a single time. The clone's antigen remains unknown. No per-base quality is available; no much larger clone lies one base away. One read alone is weak evidence. Recombination joined TRBV11-2 with TRBJ2-7; the best D guess is TRBD1, with 6 bases matching. Sequencing was done on a sample of CD8+ T cells from PBMCs. The origin of this receptor is a human donor with multiple sclerosis. The CDR3: CASSFSGASYEQYF. The DNA sequence reads TGTGCCAGCAGCTTCTCAGGGGCCTCTTACGAGCAGTACTTC. The entire variable domain, with the stretches around the CDR3 drawn from the reference TRBV11-2 and TRBJ2-7 proteins, is EAGVAQSPRYKIIEKRQSVAFWCNPISGHATLYWYQQILGQGPKLLIQFQNNGVVDDSQLPKDRFSAERLKGVDSTLKIQPAKLEDSAVYLCASSFSGASYEQYFGPGTRLTVT.